These T cell receptor beta chains were read from a single sample in a study of T cells after yellow fever vaccination. TCRdb reprocessed the 5' RACE reads via MiXCR and lists one record per CDR3 protein. The sample includes tens of thousands of distinct CDR3 sequences, 5.5% of them seen just once. This sample comprised PBMCs, either bulk or a sorted T-cell subset (CD4+, CD8+, memory, or dextramer-sorted; not recorded which), obtained 15 days after the yellow fever booster vaccination. The receptors derive from a man aged 30-40 years who received the YFV17D yellow fever vaccine. CDR3s include the opening cysteine and the closing phenylalanine or tryptophan. The order of the fields is CDR3 length, clone size, J gene, V gene, D gene, CDR3 protein, CDR3 DNA. A D gene is named only where the DNA matches it firmly. Only some rows state a clone size, as once, few, many or a class for expanded clones.

16 . TRBJ2-1 TRBV30 TRBD2 CAWRQAGLAGYNEQFF TGTGCCTGGAGACAGGCAGGACTAGCGGGATATAATGAGCAGTTCTTC
12 many TRBJ2-5 TRBV12-3/TRBV12-4 . CASSLQGETQYF TGTGCCAGCAGTCTCCAGGGAGAGACCCAGTACTTC
14 many TRBJ2-7 TRBV6-1 TRBD2 CASSKREAFYEQYF TGTGCCAGCAGCAAGCGGGAGGCCTTTTACGAGCAGTACTTC
14 many TRBJ2-3 TRBV20-1 TRBD2 CSARAGSGTDTQYF TGCAGTGCCAGAGCGGGATCCGGCACAGATACGCAGTATTTT
12 many TRBJ2-2 TRBV6-5 . CASSYSSEELFF TGTGCCAGCAGTTACTCGTCTGAGGAGCTGTTTTTT
17 many TRBJ2-1 TRBV4-3 . CASSQDMRDSFYNEQFF TGCGCCAGCAGCCAAGATATGAGAGACAGTTTCTACAATGAGCAGTTCTTC
16 many TRBJ2-3 TRBV24-1 TRBD2 CATSDWTSGSVDTQYF TGTGCCACCAGTGACTGGACTAGCGGGAGCGTAGATACGCAGTATTTT
13 many TRBJ1-1 TRBV19 . CASSVGYGTEAFF TGTGCCAGTAGTGTGGGGTACGGCACTGAAGCTTTCTTT
14 many TRBJ1-1 TRBV7-3 . CASSLMTGPTEAFF TGTGCCAGCAGCTTAATGACAGGACCCACTGAAGCTTTCTTT
14 many TRBJ1-1 TRBV12-3/TRBV12-4 . CASSFRTTGTEAFF TGTGCCAGCAGTTTTCGGACGACCGGCACTGAAGCTTTCTTT
15 medium-sized TRBJ2-5 TRBV4-2 . CASSRQVSGTETQYF TGTGCCAGCAGCCGGCAGGTGTCGGGTACAGAGACCCAGTACTTC
14 many TRBJ2-2 TRBV30 . CACTSTANTGELFF TGTGCCTGTACCAGTACCGCGAACACCGGGGAGCTGTTTTTT
14 many TRBJ2-7 TRBV20-1 . CSAREDGRSYEQYF TGCAGTGCTAGAGAAGATGGGAGGTCCTACGAGCAGTACTTC
15 many TRBJ2-5 TRBV5-6 . CASSLVGQPQETQYF TGTGCCAGCAGCTTGGTTGGACAGCCCCAAGAGACCCAGTACTTC
14 many TRBJ1-4 TRBV4-2 TRBD1 CASSQGDSHEKLFF TGTGCCAGCAGCCAGGGGGACAGCCACGAAAAACTGTTTTTT
15 many TRBJ2-3 TRBV20-1 . CSAPLLAGLEDTQYF TGCAGTGCCCCCCTTTTGGCAGGGTTGGAAGATACGCAGTATTTT
17 . TRBJ2-6 TRBV5-5 . CASSPRIGVAGANVLTF TGTGCCAGCAGCCCTAGGATCGGTGTGGCCGGGGCCAACGTCCTGACTTTC
14 many TRBJ2-7 TRBV7-3 TRBD2 CASSSGTSGGRLYF TGTGCCAGCAGCAGCGGGACTAGCGGAGGGCGTCTGTACTTC
17 many TRBJ2-1 TRBV20-1 . CSARDPIGIQGPNEQFF TGCAGTGCTAGAGATCCTATTGGGATCCAGGGACCGAATGAGCAGTTCTTC
15 many TRBJ2-5 TRBV27 . CAESGVLTREETQYF TGTGCCGAATCAGGGGTGCTGACTAGAGAAGAGACCCAGTACTTC
15 many TRBJ2-5 TRBV7-3 TRBD2 CASSLMAGAGKTQYF TGTGCCAGCAGCTTAATGGCGGGAGCGGGCAAGACCCAGTACTTC
14 medium-sized TRBJ2-1 TRBV5-1 TRBD1 CASRRDREYNEQFF TGCGCCAGCAGACGGGACAGGGAATACAATGAGCAGTTCTTC
15 many TRBJ2-7 TRBV7-2 . CASSWDPTGRYEQYF TGTGCCAGCAGCTGGGATCCGACGGGGAGGTACGAGCAGTACTTC
18 many TRBJ2-1 TRBV5-1 TRBD2 CASSWTGVRTSGSNEQFF TGCGCCAGCAGCTGGACAGGGGTTCGGACTAGCGGGAGTAATGAGCAGTTCTTC
14 many TRBJ2-7 TRBV6-5 . CASSDSLNVGEQYF TGTGCCAGCAGTGACTCACTGAACGTGGGCGAGCAGTACTTC
16 many TRBJ1-1 TRBV18 . CASFGGIPTFYYEAFF TGTGCCAGCTTCGGGGGGATCCCAACCTTCTACTATGAAGCTTTCTTT
16 many TRBJ2-3 TRBV6-5 TRBD2 CASSSPRAGGVDTQYF TGTGCCAGCAGTTCCCCGCGAGCGGGAGGAGTGGATACGCAGTATTTT
15 many TRBJ2-7 TRBV7-2 TRBD2 CASRPGLARSYEQYF TGTGCCAGCAGACCAGGACTAGCGAGGTCCTACGAGCAGTACTTC
13 many TRBJ2-1 TRBV28 TRBD2 CASGTSGYNEQFF TGTGCCAGCGGGACTAGCGGTTACAATGAGCAGTTCTTC
16 many TRBJ1-6 TRBV6-5 . CASSARAGRVDSPLHF TGTGCCAGCTCGGCCCGAGCAGGGCGGGTAGACTCACCCCTCCACTTT
12 many TRBJ2-7 TRBV12-3/TRBV12-4 . CASSADSYEQYF TGTGCCAGCAGTGCAGACAGCTACGAGCAGTACTTC
13 many TRBJ2-7 TRBV20-1 TRBD2 CSASLSGDYEQYF TGCAGTGCGTCCCTTAGCGGGGACTACGAGCAGTACTTC